The 12 T cell receptor beta chains below all came from one sample that was sequenced in a study of T cell changes during pregnancy in multiple sclerosis (dated by TCRdb to about 2019). Library preparation used the immunoSEQ multiplex PCR assay. TCRdb carries this immuneACCESS record with in-frame sequences only. Its versions omit some clonotypes, under half of them owing to an unresolved V gene in the studies checked, with the rest unexplained. Recorded for this sample are just under 100,000 clones; approximately 93% of them occurred a single time. Together, the top ten hold 0.99% of the sample. The source material was peripheral blood, sampled after pregnancy. These receptors originate from a female donor with multiple sclerosis, enrolled in a pregnancy study.

This chain connects TRBV27 to TRBJ2-5; unclear D gene. CDR3 length: 11 amino acids. Trimming cost V 7 bases and J 5 bases, with 8 bases left between them. Germline CDR1 reads MNHEY; CDR2 reads SMNVEV (reference sequence). The DNA of the CDR3 is TGTGCCAGCATTTTCAGGGAGACCCAGTACTTC. Protein sequence: CASIFRETQYF.

This clone turned up a few times. The V and J genes are TRBV6-5 and TRBJ1-2, with no clear D. CDR1 and CDR2 (germline): MNHEY, SVGAGI. The CDR3 consists of 14 residues. V shed 5 bases and J shed 4 bases, with 14 bases lying between them. The CDR3 DNA sequence: TGTGCCAGCAGTCCCCAGCGGTCCCTCTATGGCTACACCTTC. Amino acid sequence: CASSPQRSLYGYTF.

The CDR3 reads CASSTPAGRTEAFF. The CDR3 DNA sequence: TGTGCCAGTAGTACCCCCGCGGGGAGGACTGAAGCTTTCTTT. The gene calls are TRBV19 and TRBJ1-1; no clear D. V was pared by 4 bases and J by 5 bases, with 14 bases between. Germline CDR1 is LNHDA and CDR2 is SQIVND (reference sequence). The CDR3 has 14 residues.

V is TRBV27 and J is TRBJ2-3, with TRBD2 matching over 14 bases. V shed 5 bases, J shed 0 bases, and the junction held 4 bases outside the gene matches. In germline, CDR1 is MNHEY, CDR2 SMNVEV (reference sequence). The CDR3 sequence is 17 residues long. CDR3 amino acids: CASSVGLAGGSTDTQYF. DNA of the CDR3: TGTGCCAGCAGTGTAGGACTAGCGGGGGGAAGCACAGATACGCAGTATTTT.

The V call is TRBV30, the J call TRBJ2-1; D is possibly TRBD1 (6 bases). V was cut by 4 bases and J by 8 bases, with 18 bases left in between. The CDR3 is 14 amino acids. Per the germline V gene, CDR1 is GTSNPN and CDR2 is SVGIG (reference sequence). In nucleotides, the CDR3 is TGTGCCTGGACCCGCGGACAGAGGCTAGATGAGCAGTTCTTC. This sequence encodes CAWTRGQRLDEQFF.

The chain is built from TRBV25-1 and TRBJ2-5; 12 bases are a match to TRBD2. This CDR3 region has 17 residues. Germline V gene sequence: CDR1 MGHDK, CDR2 SYGVNS. Trimming cost V 6 bases and J 5 bases; bases outside gene matches: 13. CDR3 sequence (DNA): TGTGCCAGCAGCGGCCTACGGACTAGCGGGGCCCTGGAGACCCAGTACTTC. Its translation is CASSGLRTSGALETQYF. Using reference TRBV25-1 and TRBJ2-5 for the parts outside the CDR3, the full variable domain is EADIYQTPRYLVIGTGKKITLECSQTMGHDKMYWYQQDPGMELHLIHYSYGVNSTEKGDLSSESTVSRIRTEHFPLTLESARPSHTSQYLCASSGLRTSGALETQYFGPGTRLLVL.

In this sample, this clone turned up once. The rearrangement links TRBV30 to TRBJ2-7; maybe TRBD1 (7 bases). This CDR3 comprises 11 residues. Trimming shortened V by 8 bases and J by 4 bases, and 12 bases separated the two germline ends. Germline V gene lookup returns CDR1 GTSNPN and CDR2 SVGIG (reference sequence). Here the CDR3 reads CAGGTAYEQYF. CDR3 bases: TGTGCCGGAGGGACAGCATACGAGCAGTACTTC.

The chain uses TRBV7-6 and TRBJ1-1; 10 bases are shared with TRBD1. Germline CDR1 reads SGHVS; CDR2 reads FNYEAQ. This CDR3 spans 14 amino acids. Trimming at V came to 5 bases and at J to 4 bases, leaving 4 bases not matched to a gene. Here the CDR3 DNA reads TGTGCCAGCAGCCTCCGGGACAGGGGCACTGAAGCTTTCTTT. Its protein product is CASSLRDRGTEAFF.

The chain is built from TRBV30 and TRBJ2-7, with a tentative D call TRBD2 (6 bases). The V end lost 0 bases, the J end lost 7 bases, and 19 bases lay between the germline ends. The length of the CDR3 is 15 residues. From germline, CDR1 is GTSNPN and CDR2 SVGIG (reference sequence). Here the CDR3 DNA reads TGTGCCTGGAGTGTAGGACTTCTTGGGGCGGGGGAGCAGTACTTC. Amino acids: CAWSVGLLGAGEQYF.

This CDR3 is CASSFLGDQPQHF. In nucleotides, the CDR3 is TGTGCCAGTAGCTTCTTAGGGGATCAGCCCCAGCATTTT. J is TRBJ1-5 and V is TRBV19; D perhaps matches TRBD1 (5 bases). The CDR3 runs 13 residues. The ends were cut back, 6 bases at V and 5 bases at J, with 11 bases in the middle. CDR1 and CDR2 from the germline V gene are LNHDA and SQIVND (reference sequence).

CDR3 coding DNA: TGTGCCACCAGCCTTTCGACAGCCTATAGCAATCAGCCCCAGCATTTT. This sequence encodes CATSLSTAYSNQPQHF. The chain combines TRBV15 with TRBJ1-5; tentative D call: TRBD1 (5 bases). The CDR3 runs to 16 residues. The V gene's germline CDR1 is LNHNV and CDR2 YYDKDF (reference sequence). V was shortened by 5 bases and J by 0 bases, with 14 bases between the two germline ends.

The chain couples TRBV7-3 to TRBJ2-1, with 8 bases identical to TRBD2. The junction had 5 bases not matched to a gene; V was cut back by 3 bases and J by 4 bases. Germline lookup yields CDR1 SGHTA and CDR2 FQGTGA. The CDR3 covers 15 residues. This CDR3 reads CASSLIAGPYNEQFF. DNA for the CDR3: TGTGCCAGCAGCTTGATAGCGGGGCCTTACAATGAGCAGTTCTTC. The whole variable domain, filled in from reference TRBV7-3 and TRBJ2-1, reads GAGVSQTPSNKVTEKGKYVELRCDPISGHTALYWYRQSLGQGPEFLIYFQGTGAADDSGLPNDRFFAVRPEGSVSTLKIQRTERGDSAVYLCASSLIAGPYNEQFFGPGTRLTVL.